The 21 T cell receptor beta chains presented below share a single source sample, sequenced in a study of blood T cell repertoires in COVID-19. Using immunoSEQ multiplex PCR, the repertoire was profiled, and TCRdb retains in-frame clones only, with some absent. Here the sample spans over 300,000 clones, almost 90% being singletons. The sample consisted of peripheral blood. These receptors came from a man between 18 and 35 years old with active or convalescent COVID-19.

V gene TRBV6-5 combines with J gene TRBJ1-6; TRBD1 aligns across 7 bases. The CDR3 is made up of 15 amino acids. Germline V gives CDR1 MNHEY, CDR2 SVGAGI. The V and J ends lost 6 bases and 4 bases, in that order; junction bases with no gene match: 6. The CDR3: CASSPGQRYNSPLHF. The CDR3 bases are TGTGCCAGCAGCCCGGGACAGCGATATAATTCACCCCTCCACTTT.

The V and J genes are TRBV14 and TRBJ1-6; D gene ambiguous. CDR1 SGHDN and CDR2 FVKESK come from the germline V gene. With 0 bases removed from V and 11 bases from J, the gap between germline ends came to 8 bases. CDR3 length: 13 residues. The CDR3: CASSQDRRAPLHF. CDR3 nucleotides: TGTGCCAGCAGCCAAGATCGGCGGGCACCCCTCCACTTT.

Points on this clone: Other DNA variants within this sample encode the same CDR3. The chain joins TRBV28 to TRBJ1-3; TRBD1 matches at 7 bases. CDR3 length equals 14 residues. The V gene end was trimmed by 5 bases and the J gene end by 3 bases; junction bases not matched to a gene: 4. Germline CDR1 reads MDHEN; CDR2 reads SYDVKM. CDR3 in DNA: TGTGCCAGCAGTCAGGGGGGAGATGGAAACACCATATATTTT. Encoded protein: CASSQGGDGNTIYF. The full variable domain, in which reference TRBV28 and TRBJ1-3 provide the parts outside the CDR3, is DVKVTQSSRYLVKRTGEKVFLECVQDMDHENMFWYRQDPGLGLRLIYFSYDVKMKEKGDIPEGYSVSREKKERFSLILESASTNQTSMYLCASSQGGDGNTIYFGEGSWLTVV.

The chain recombines TRBV10-2 with TRBJ2-1, with 9 bases identical to TRBD2. The V gene's germline CDR1 is WSHSY and CDR2 SAAADI. The CDR3 has 14 residues. J gave up 8 bases and V 3 bases, and 5 bases lay outside the gene matches. The CDR3: CASSDGTSIYEQFF. CDR3 nucleotide sequence: TGCGCCAGCAGTGACGGGACTAGCATCTATGAGCAGTTCTTC.

This clone was observed a handful of times. This rearrangement joins TRBV6-2 or TRBV6-3 to TRBJ2-7; TRBD1 matches at 7 bases. Trimming cost V 4 bases and J 2 bases; bases outside gene matches: 5. The CDR3 totals 14 residues. From germline, CDR1 is MNHEY and CDR2 SVGEGT. The chain's CDR3 is CASSSGTATYEQYF. The CDR3 DNA reads as TGTGCCAGCAGTTCCGGGACAGCAACCTACGAGCAGTACTTC.

The chain carries TRBV5-1 and TRBJ1-1, with TRBD1 as a possible D gene (5 bases). The CDR3 contains 14 residues. The germline CDR1 and CDR2 sequences are SGHRS and YFSETQ. Between the trimmed V and J ends, which lost 5 bases and 5 bases, there was a span of 16 bases. The DNA of the CDR3 is TGCGCCAGCAGTCCAATCCCCTCAGGGACTGAAGCTTTCTTT. It specifies CASSPIPSGTEAFF.

This clone was picked up one time. The gene calls are TRBV27 and TRBJ2-1; the D gene is possibly TRBD2 (5 bases). The CDR3 is made up of 17 amino acids. Germline lookup yields CDR1 MNHEY and CDR2 SMNVEV (reference sequence). The germline V and J ends were trimmed by 3 bases and 4 bases, with 19 bases remaining between them. CDR3 in amino acids: CASSFSSTSGPYNEQFF. The CDR3 DNA follows: TGTGCCAGCAGTTTCTCATCCACAAGCGGCCCTTACAATGAGCAGTTCTTC.

The chain couples TRBV30 to TRBJ1-2, with D perhaps matching TRBD1 (5 bases). The CDR3 has 12 residues. Germline V gene lookup returns CDR1 GTSNPN and CDR2 SVGIG (reference sequence). V was shortened by 4 bases and J by 2 bases, with 8 bases between the two germline ends. CDR3 protein: CAWNPGNYGYTF. For the CDR3, the DNA is TGTGCCTGGAATCCAGGGAACTATGGCTACACCTTC.

The chain couples TRBV28 to TRBJ1-1; D is perhaps TRBD1 (5 bases). Germline V gives CDR1 MDHEN, CDR2 SYDVKM. V shed 6 bases and J shed 2 bases, with 13 bases lying between them. The CDR3 runs to 14 residues. CDR3 DNA: TGTGCCAGCAGACTCCCTGGGGCTAACACTGAAGCTTTCTTT. Translation: CASRLPGANTEAFF.

The CDR3 loop reads CASSQYGQGGNEKLFF. The CDR3 DNA reads as TGTGCCAGCAGTCAATACGGACAGGGGGGAAATGAAAAACTGTTTTTT. J is TRBJ1-4 and V is TRBV28, with 10 nucleotides matching TRBD1. This CDR3 has 16 amino acids. V trimming: 5 bases; J trimming: 5 bases; junction bases outside the gene matches: 8. Germline V CDR1 and CDR2: MDHEN, SYDVKM.

Turning to this clone: Other DNA sequences within the sample encode an identical CDR3. The chain employs TRBV7-2 and TRBJ2-5; TRBD2 matches 13 bases. The V gene end was trimmed by 5 bases and the J gene end by 5 bases; junction bases not matched to a gene: 8. The CDR3 runs 16 residues. Germline V lookup: CDR1 SGHTA, CDR2 FQGNSA. This chain's CDR3 is CASSPRLAGGQETQYF. The CDR3 DNA sequence: TGTGCCAGCAGCCCGCGACTAGCGGGGGGCCAGGAGACCCAGTACTTC. Full variable domain (remainder filled in from reference TRBV7-2 and TRBJ2-5): GAGVSQSPSNKVTEKGKDVELRCDPISGHTALYWYRQSLGQGLEFLIYFQGNSAPDKSGLPSDRFSAERTGGSVSTLTIQRTQQEDSAVYLCASSPRLAGGQETQYFGPGTRLLVL.

The chain has TRBV19 and TRBJ1-5; 7 bases are a match to TRBD1. J lost 6 bases, V lost 9 bases, and 14 bases had no gene match. Germline V gives CDR1 LNHDA, CDR2 SQIVND (reference sequence). The CDR3 consists of 15 residues. CDR3 sequence: CASTLTHDRAQPQHF. The CDR3, as DNA: TGTGCCAGCACATTAACCCATGACAGGGCTCAGCCCCAGCATTTT.

The V gene is TRBV6-2 or TRBV6-3, the J gene TRBJ1-5; TRBD1 matches at 12 bases. This CDR3 spans 16 amino acids. Germline V gene lookup returns CDR1 MNHEY and CDR2 SVGEGT. The ends lost 2 bases at V and 7 bases at J; junction bases unmatched: 6. The CDR3 DNA reads as TGTGCCAGCAGTTACCCCAGGGACAGGGGGCAACAGCCCCAGCATTTT. It encodes CASSYPRDRGQQPQHF.

CDR3 sequence reads: CASSPWTGVVDTQYF. Here the CDR3 DNA reads TGTGCCAGCAGCCCCTGGACAGGGGTGGTAGATACGCAGTATTTT. This chain links TRBV3-1 (or the pseudogene TRBV3-2) with TRBJ2-3; 9 nucleotides align to TRBD1. CDR1 is LGHDT, CDR2 YNNKEL, per germline (reference sequence). The CDR3 loop spans 15 amino acids. V shed 4 bases, J shed 5 bases, and the junction held 7 bases outside the gene matches.

The rearrangement uses TRBV3-1 (or the pseudogene TRBV3-2) and TRBJ2-5; 7 bases are shared with TRBD2. The CDR3 covers 13 residues. CDR1 is LGHDT, CDR2 YNNKEL, per germline (reference sequence). The V gene end was trimmed by 7 bases and the J gene end by 1 base; junction bases not matched to a gene: 3. In DNA form, the CDR3 reads TGTGCCAGCATCCCGGGGGGCCAAGAGACCCAGTACTTC. It specifies CASIPGGQETQYF.

The V gene is TRBV7-2, the J gene TRBJ1-2; D not resolved. CDR1 SGHTA and CDR2 FQGNSA come from the germline V gene. With 3 bases removed from V and 0 bases from J, the gap between germline ends came to 8 bases. The CDR3 contains 14 residues. The CDR3 DNA reads TGTGCCAGCAGCTTCGGGGTAGCTAACTATGGCTACACCTTC. As protein: CASSFGVANYGYTF.

Of note for this clone: At one of its ends the junction is not consistent with the germline gene, which may arise from a read error. This chain links TRBV27 with TRBJ2-2, with 9 bases lining up with TRBD2. From germline, CDR1 is MNHEY and CDR2 SMNVEV (reference sequence). This CDR3 region has 17 residues. In DNA form, the CDR3 reads TGTGCCAGCAGTTTATTGAGCGGGAGGATGTCTACCGAGGAGCTGTTTTTT. It codes for CASSLLSGRMSTEELFF.

The chain carries TRBV7-6 and TRBJ1-1; 8 bases fit TRBD1. Germline loops: CDR1 SGHVS, CDR2 FNYEAQ. With V trimmed by 4 bases and J by 0 bases, 22 bases remained unmatched. The CDR3 has 21 residues. The CDR3 is CASSSYRSSGTGKVLNTEAFF. DNA of the CDR3: TGTGCCAGCAGCTCATACCGTTCTTCCGGGACAGGAAAGGTGTTGAACACTGAAGCTTTCTTT.

The J gene is TRBJ2-5, the V gene TRBV7-9; D unresolved. The CDR3 covers 15 residues. Trimming pared 0 bases from V and 3 bases from J, leaving 11 bases between. Germline lookup yields CDR1 SEHNR and CDR2 FQNEAQ (reference sequence). CDR3 residues: CASSLALEAKETQYF. CDR3 DNA: TGTGCCAGCAGCTTAGCGCTTGAAGCCAAAGAGACCCAGTACTTC.

The genes are TRBV7-2 and TRBJ1-3; D is perhaps TRBD1 (6 bases). The CDR3 is 16 amino acids. Trimming removed 1 base at V and 2 bases at J, with 12 bases between. CDR1 and CDR2 (germline): SGHTA, FQGNSA. The CDR3 nucleotides are TGTGCCAGCAGCTTAGGTACTCCAGGGGCTGGAAACACCATATATTTT. It encodes CASSLGTPGAGNTIYF.

The V gene is TRBV5-4, the J gene TRBJ1-6, with D hard to call. V shed 0 bases and J shed 0 bases, with 13 bases lying between them. In germline, CDR1 is SGHNT, CDR2 YYREEE (reference sequence). This CDR3 region has 18 residues. The CDR3 region has the DNA TGTGCCAGCAGCTTGGATCCGTTTCCCAGCTCCTATAATTCACCCCTCCACTTT. Protein sequence: CASSLDPFPSSYNSPLHF.